This T cell receptor (beta chain) originates from a study of T cell repertoires in cytomegalovirus infection. Study as a whole: Matching HLA type and CMV infection were both indicated by public TCR beta signatures.

Trimming at V came to 5 bases and at J to 4 bases, leaving 4 bases not matched to a gene. Germline values: CDR1 SEHNR, CDR2 FQNEAQ (reference sequence). This CDR3 is 15 amino acids long. Whole-study results and caveats: Cumulative public TCR beta family frequency identified carriers of CMV plus the relevant HLA. It was HLA-C-restricted CMV-specific TCR beta clonotypes that dominated the response ex vivo.

TCRdb re-derived calls from the reads in MiXCR, one entry per CDR3 protein. This table has almost 550,000 distinct CDR3 sequences, 15% to 20% appearing once. Note on this clonotype: Its antigen is undetermined.

The TCR originated in a human donor in good health (CMV status not recorded). Some clones in this sample may be carry-over from other donors' samples. This sequence joins TRBV7-9 and TRBJ2-2, with 10 bases matching TRBD1. Sequencing input: CD8+ T cells from PBMCs. CDR3 region: CASSKRTGGTGELFF. CDR3 in DNA: TGTGCCAGCAGCAAACGGACAGGGGGCACCGGGGAGCTGTTTTTT.